The rows below give T cell receptor beta chains drawn from one sample of a study of control samples from healthy donors and cancer patients. The repertoire was sequenced with immunoSEQ multiplex PCR; TCRdb's copy has only in-frame clones and lacks some. Among 130,000 or so clones listed, about 88% were seen once. The sequencing input was blood. Every receptor here comes from a man aged 50 to 60 in good health. CDR3s include the opening cysteine and the closing phenylalanine or tryptophan. D genes are given only for firm matches. A row's size may be missing; if present it is once, few, many or a size class.

v_gene	j_gene	d_gene	abundance	CDR3aa	CDR3nt
TRBV18	TRBJ2-4	TRBD1	NA	CASSPPQGTALYF	TGTGCCAGCTCACCACCACAAGGGACAGCTCTCTACTTC
TRBV19	TRBJ2-2	NA	NA	CASSPWDTGELFF	TGTGCCAGTAGCCCTTGGGACACCGGGGAGCTGTTTTTT
TRBV5-1	TRBJ2-7	NA	NA	CASSSRDWDSYEQYF	TGCGCCAGCAGCTCCCGGGACTGGGACTCCTACGAGCAGTACTTC
TRBV12-3/TRBV12-4	TRBJ2-2	NA	few	CASGWRNTGELFF	TGTGCCAGCGGGTGGAGAAACACCGGGGAGCTGTTTTTT
TRBV18	TRBJ2-5	TRBD1	once	CASSPWTGAASQPVTQETQYF	TGTGCCAGCTCACCATGGACAGGGGCCGCCTCTCAACCAGTTACGCAAGAGACCCAGTACTTC
TRBV7-2	TRBJ2-7	NA	NA	CASSFAYEQYF	TGTGCCAGCAGCTTCGCCTACGAGCAGTACTTC
TRBV5-1	TRBJ2-5	TRBD2	NA	CASSYTSGGQETQYF	TGCGCCAGCAGCTATACTAGCGGGGGGCAAGAGACCCAGTACTTC
TRBV19	TRBJ1-5	TRBD1	NA	CASSWTGGSAQPQHF	TGTGCCAGTAGTTGGACAGGGGGCTCGGCTCAGCCCCAGCATTTT
TRBV9	TRBJ1-3	NA	NA	CASSDTDRSSGNTIYF	TGTGCCAGCAGCGATACGGACAGAAGCTCTGGAAACACCATATATTTT
TRBV7-9	TRBJ2-2	NA	NA	CASSLGALNTGELFF	TGTGCCAGCAGCTTAGGGGCCTTAAACACCGGGGAGCTGTTTTTT
TRBV5-1	TRBJ2-3	NA	NA	CASSLEGSTDTQYF	TGCGCCAGCAGCTTGGAGGGGAGCACAGATACGCAGTATTTT
TRBV18	TRBJ2-3	NA	few	CASSPGQPDTQYF	TGTGCCAGCTCACCCGGACAGCCAGATACGCAGTATTTT
TRBV7-9	TRBJ2-1	TRBD2	NA	CASSLRGSGGANEQFF	TGTGCCAGCAGCTTACGGGGCAGCGGGGGGGCTAATGAGCAGTTCTTC
TRBV7-2	TRBJ2-5	NA	NA	CASTINGPSQGETQYF	TGTGCCAGCACAATAAATGGGCCTTCTCAGGGAGAGACCCAGTACTTC
TRBV9	TRBJ2-2	NA	NA	CASSVVRGELFF	TGTGCCAGCAGCGTAGTGAGAGGGGAGCTGTTTTTT
TRBV12-2	TRBJ1-6	NA	once	CASRLCAGLDNSPLHF	TGTGCAAGTCGCTTATGTGCAGGTTTGGATAATTCACCCCTCCACTTT
TRBV28	TRBJ1-2	NA	NA	CASSRQVNYGYTF	TGTGCCAGCAGCCGACAGGTTAACTATGGCTACACCTTC
TRBV7-9	TRBJ2-4	TRBD1	NA	CASSQTGGLAKNIQYF	TGTGCCAGCAGCCAGACAGGGGGCCTAGCCAAAAACATTCAGTACTTC
TRBV10-2	TRBJ1-1	NA	NA	CASRDNGGGEAFF	TGCGCCAGCAGGGACAACGGGGGAGGTGAAGCTTTCTTT
TRBV2	TRBJ1-5	TRBD1	few	CASRTGSGSNQPQHF	TGTGCCAGTCGGACAGGCTCGGGGAGCAATCAGCCCCAGCATTTT
TRBV5-1	TRBJ2-4	TRBD1	NA	CASSAGTGGAAKNIQYF	TGCGCCAGCAGCGCCGGGACAGGGGGGGCGGCCAAAAACATTCAGTACTTC
TRBV18	TRBJ1-2	NA	NA	CASSPPSLINYGYTF	TGTGCCAGCTCACCACCGTCCCTAATTAACTATGGCTACACCTTC
TRBV3-1/TRBV3-2	TRBJ2-3	NA	NA	CASSQDLTPAPDTQYF	TGTGCCAGCAGCCAAGATCTGACTCCCGCCCCAGATACGCAGTATTTT
TRBV9	TRBJ2-7	NA	NA	CASSRDGSYEQYF	TGTGCCAGCAGCAGGGACGGCTCCTACGAGCAGTACTTC